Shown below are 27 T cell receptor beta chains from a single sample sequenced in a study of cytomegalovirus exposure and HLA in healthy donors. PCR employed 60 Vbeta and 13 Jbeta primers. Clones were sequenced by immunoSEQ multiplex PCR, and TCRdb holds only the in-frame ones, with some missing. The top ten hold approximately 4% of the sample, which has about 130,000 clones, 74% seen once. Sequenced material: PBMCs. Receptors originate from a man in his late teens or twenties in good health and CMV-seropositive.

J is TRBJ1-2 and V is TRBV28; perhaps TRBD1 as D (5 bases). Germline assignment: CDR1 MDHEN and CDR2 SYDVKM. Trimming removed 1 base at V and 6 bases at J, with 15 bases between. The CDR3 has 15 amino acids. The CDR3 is CASSLFGGKVDGYTF. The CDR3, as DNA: TGTGCCAGCAGTTTATTCGGGGGTAAGGTCGATGGCTACACCTTC.

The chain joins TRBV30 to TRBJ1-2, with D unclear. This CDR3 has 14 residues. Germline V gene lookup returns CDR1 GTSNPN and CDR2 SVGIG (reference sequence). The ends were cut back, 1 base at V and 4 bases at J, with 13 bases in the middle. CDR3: CAWSGHRFIYGYTF. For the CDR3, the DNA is TGTGCCTGGAGTGGACACCGTTTTATCTATGGCTACACCTTC.

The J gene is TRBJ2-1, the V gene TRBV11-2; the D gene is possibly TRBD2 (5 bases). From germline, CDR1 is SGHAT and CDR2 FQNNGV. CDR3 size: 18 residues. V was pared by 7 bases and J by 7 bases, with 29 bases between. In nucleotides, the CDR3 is TGTGCCAGCACCCCAGGCCGGCTAGGGTCGCGGACGGGAAATGAGCAGTTCTTC. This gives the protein CASTPGRLGSRTGNEQFF.

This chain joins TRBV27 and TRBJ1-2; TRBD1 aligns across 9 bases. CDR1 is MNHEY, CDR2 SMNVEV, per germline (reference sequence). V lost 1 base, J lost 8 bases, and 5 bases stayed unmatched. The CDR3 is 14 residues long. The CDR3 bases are TGTGCCAGCAGTTTATGGGGACAGGGTGGCGGCTACACCTTC. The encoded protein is CASSLWGQGGGYTF.

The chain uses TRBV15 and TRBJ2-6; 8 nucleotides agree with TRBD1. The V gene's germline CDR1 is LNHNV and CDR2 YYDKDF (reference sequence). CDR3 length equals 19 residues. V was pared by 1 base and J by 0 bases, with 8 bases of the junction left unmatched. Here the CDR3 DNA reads TGTGCCACCAGCAGAGTTCAGGGGACAGGAAGCTCTGGGGCCAACGTCCTGACTTTC. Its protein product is CATSRVQGTGSSGANVLTF.

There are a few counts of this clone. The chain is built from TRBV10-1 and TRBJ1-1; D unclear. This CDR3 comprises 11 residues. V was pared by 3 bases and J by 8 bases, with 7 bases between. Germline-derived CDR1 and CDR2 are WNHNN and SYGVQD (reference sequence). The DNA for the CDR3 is TGCGCCAGCAGTGACGGAGAAGAAGCTTTCTTT. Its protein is CASSDGEEAFF.

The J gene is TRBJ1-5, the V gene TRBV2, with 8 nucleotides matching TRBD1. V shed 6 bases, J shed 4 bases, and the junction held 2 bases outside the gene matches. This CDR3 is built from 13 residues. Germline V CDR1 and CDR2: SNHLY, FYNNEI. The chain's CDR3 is CASRRDRNQPQHF. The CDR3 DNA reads TGTGCCAGCAGAAGGGACAGGAATCAGCCCCAGCATTTT.

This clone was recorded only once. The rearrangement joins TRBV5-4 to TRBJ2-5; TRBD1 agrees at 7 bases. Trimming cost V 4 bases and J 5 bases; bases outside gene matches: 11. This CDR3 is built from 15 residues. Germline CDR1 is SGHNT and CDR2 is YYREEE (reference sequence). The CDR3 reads CASSNSGQVEETQYF. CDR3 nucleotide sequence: TGTGCCAGCAGCAACAGTGGACAGGTGGAGGAGACCCAGTACTTC. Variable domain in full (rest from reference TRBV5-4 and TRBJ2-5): ETGVTQSPTHLIKTRGQQVTLRCSSQSGHNTVSWYQQALGQGPQFIFQYYREEENGRGNFPPRFSGLQFPNYSSELNVNALELDDSALYLCASSNSGQVEETQYFGPGTRLLVL.

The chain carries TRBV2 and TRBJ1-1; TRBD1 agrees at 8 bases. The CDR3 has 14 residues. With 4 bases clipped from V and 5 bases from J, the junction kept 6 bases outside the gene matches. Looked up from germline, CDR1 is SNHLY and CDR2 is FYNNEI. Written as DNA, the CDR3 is TGTGCCAGCAGTGCAGACAGGGGTCTGACTGAAGCTTTCTTT. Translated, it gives CASSADRGLTEAFF.

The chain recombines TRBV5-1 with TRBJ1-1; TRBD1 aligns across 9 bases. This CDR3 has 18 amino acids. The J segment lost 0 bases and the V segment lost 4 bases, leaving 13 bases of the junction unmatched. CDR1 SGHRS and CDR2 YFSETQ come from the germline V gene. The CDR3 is CASSLGYRGRLVNTEAFF. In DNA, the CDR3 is TGCGCCAGCAGCCTCGGATACAGGGGGCGACTGGTGAACACTGAAGCTTTCTTT.

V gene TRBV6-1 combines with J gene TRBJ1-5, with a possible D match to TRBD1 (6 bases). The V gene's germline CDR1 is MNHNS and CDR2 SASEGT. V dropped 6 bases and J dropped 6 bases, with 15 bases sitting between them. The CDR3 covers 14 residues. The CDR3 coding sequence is TGTGCCAGCAGGGGTGTCAGGGGTCGTCAGCCCCAGCATTTT. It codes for CASRGVRGRQPQHF.

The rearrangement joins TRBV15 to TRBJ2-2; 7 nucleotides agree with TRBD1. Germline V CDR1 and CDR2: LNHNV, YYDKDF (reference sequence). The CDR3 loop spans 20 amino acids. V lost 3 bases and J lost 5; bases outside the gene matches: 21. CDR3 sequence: CATSSYLDLGDSWLTGELFF. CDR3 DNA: TGTGCCACCAGCAGTTATCTTGACCTAGGGGACAGCTGGCTGACCGGGGAGCTGTTTTTT.

The DNA for the CDR3 is TGTGCCAGCAGGGGGGCAGGGGGCAACACCTCTGGAAACACCATATATTTT. Amino acid sequence: CASRGAGGNTSGNTIYF. The chain carries TRBV2 and TRBJ1-3; 8 bases match TRBD1. The length of the CDR3 is 17 residues. CDR1 and CDR2 from the germline V gene are SNHLY and FYNNEI. J was trimmed by 0 bases and V by 6 bases; bases with no gene match: 10. The complete variable domain, with remaining parts taken from reference TRBV2 and TRBJ1-3, reads EPEVTQTPSHQVTQMGQEVILRCVPISNHLYFYWYRQILGQKVEFLVSFYNNEISEKSEIFDDQFSVERPDGSNFTLKIRSTKLEDSAMYFCASRGAGGNTSGNTIYFGEGSWLTVV.

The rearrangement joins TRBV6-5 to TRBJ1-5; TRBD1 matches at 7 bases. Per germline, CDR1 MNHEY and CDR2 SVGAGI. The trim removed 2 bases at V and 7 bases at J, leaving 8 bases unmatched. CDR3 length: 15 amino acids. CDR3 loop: CASSYDHRGGQPQHF. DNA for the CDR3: TGTGCCAGCAGTTACGATCACAGGGGAGGACAGCCCCAGCATTTT.

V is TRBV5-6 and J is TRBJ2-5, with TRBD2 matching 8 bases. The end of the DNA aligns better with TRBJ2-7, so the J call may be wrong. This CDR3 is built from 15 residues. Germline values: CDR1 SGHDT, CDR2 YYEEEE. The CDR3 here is CASSLTSGPLYEQYF. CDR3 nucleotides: TGTGCCAGCAGCTTGACTAGCGGACCACTATACGAGCAGTACTTC.

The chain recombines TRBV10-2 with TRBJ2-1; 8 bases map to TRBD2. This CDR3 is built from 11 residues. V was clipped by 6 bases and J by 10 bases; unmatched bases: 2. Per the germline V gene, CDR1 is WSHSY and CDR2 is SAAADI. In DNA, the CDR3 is TGCGCCAGCAGCTTAGCGGGAGAGCAGTTCTTC. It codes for CASSLAGEQFF.

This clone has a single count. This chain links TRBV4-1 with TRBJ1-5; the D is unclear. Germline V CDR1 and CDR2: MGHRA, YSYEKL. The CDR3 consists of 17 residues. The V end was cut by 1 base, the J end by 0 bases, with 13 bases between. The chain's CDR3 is CASSQVWSSHSNQPQHF. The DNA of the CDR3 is TGCGCCAGCAGCCAAGTATGGTCCAGTCATAGCAATCAGCCCCAGCATTTT.

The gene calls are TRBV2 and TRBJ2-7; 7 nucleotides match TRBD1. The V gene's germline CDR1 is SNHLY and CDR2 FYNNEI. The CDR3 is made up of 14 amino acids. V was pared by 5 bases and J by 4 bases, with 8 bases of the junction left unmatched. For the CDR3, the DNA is TGTGCCAGCAGTTTACGACAGGGTTCGTACGAGCAGTACTTC. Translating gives CASSLRQGSYEQYF.

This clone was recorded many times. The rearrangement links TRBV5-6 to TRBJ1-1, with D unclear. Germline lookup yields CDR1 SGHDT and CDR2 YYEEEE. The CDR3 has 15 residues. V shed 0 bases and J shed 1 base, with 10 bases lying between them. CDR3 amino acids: CASSLVEVANTEAFF. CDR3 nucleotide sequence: TGTGCCAGCAGCTTGGTGGAGGTTGCGAACACTGAAGCTTTCTTT.

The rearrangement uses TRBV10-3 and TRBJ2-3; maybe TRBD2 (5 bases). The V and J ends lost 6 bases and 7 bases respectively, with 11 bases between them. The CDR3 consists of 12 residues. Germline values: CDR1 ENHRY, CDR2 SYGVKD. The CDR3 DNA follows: TGTGCCATCAGGCACCCGGGAAATACGCAGTATTTT. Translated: CAIRHPGNTQYF.

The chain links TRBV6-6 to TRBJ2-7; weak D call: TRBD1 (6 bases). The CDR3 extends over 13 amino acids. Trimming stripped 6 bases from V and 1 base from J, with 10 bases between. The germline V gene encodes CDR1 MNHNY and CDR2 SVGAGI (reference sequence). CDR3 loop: CASSQDSSYEQYF. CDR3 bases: TGTGCCAGCAGCCAGGACAGTTCCTACGAGCAGTACTTC.

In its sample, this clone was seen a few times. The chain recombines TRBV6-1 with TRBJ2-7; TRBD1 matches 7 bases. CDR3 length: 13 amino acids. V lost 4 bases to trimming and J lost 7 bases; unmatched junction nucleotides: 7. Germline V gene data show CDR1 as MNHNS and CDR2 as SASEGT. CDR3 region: CASSVRQGWEQYF. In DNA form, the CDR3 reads TGTGCCAGCAGTGTACGACAGGGTTGGGAGCAGTACTTC.

The CDR3 DNA follows: TGTGCCAGCATGGGGACTTGGGGTGAAAAACTGTTTTTT. It translates to CASMGTWGEKLFF. The rearrangement joins TRBV2 to TRBJ1-4; weak D call: TRBD1 (5 bases). V lost 7 bases and J 7 bases, leaving 13 bases between the germline ends. Germline CDR1 SNHLY, CDR2 FYNNEI. This CDR3 region has 13 residues.

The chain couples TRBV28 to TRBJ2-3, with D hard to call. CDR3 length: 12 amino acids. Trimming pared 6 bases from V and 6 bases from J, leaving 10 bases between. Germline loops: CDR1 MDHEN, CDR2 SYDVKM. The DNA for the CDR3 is TGTGCCAGCAGAGAAATCCAGGATACGCAGTATTTT. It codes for CASREIQDTQYF.

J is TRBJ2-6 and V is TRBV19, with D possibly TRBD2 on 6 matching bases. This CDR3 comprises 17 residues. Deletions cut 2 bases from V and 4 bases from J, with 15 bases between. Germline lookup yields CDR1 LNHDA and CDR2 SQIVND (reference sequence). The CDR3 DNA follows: TGTGCCAGTAGTATATTTCAGGGAGGTCCCGGGGCCAACGTCCTGACTTTC. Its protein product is CASSIFQGGPGANVLTF.

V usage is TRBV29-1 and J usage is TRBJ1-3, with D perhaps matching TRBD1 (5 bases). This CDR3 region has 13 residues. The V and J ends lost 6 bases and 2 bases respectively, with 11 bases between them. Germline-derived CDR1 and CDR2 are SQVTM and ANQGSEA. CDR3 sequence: CSVRQGAGNTIYF. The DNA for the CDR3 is TGCAGCGTCCGGCAGGGCGCTGGAAACACCATATATTTT.

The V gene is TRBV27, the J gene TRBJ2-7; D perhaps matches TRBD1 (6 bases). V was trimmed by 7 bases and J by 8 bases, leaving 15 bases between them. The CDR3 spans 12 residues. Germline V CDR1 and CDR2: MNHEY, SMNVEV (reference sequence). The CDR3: CASTDRIHKQYF. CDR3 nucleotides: TGTGCCAGCACCGACAGGATTCATAAGCAGTACTTC.